These T cell receptor beta chains were read from a single sample in a study of shared clonotypes between healthy human individuals. Measured with immunoSEQ multiplex PCR; TCRdb has only the in-frame clones, and not every one. The repertoire consists of 950,000 to 1,300,000 clones, with around 74% occurring once and the leading ten covering roughly 1.4%. Sequenced: memory CD4+ T cells sorted from blood. Receptors originate from a man between 18 and 35 years old in good health. The CDR3 runs from the conserved cysteine through the conserved F or W. The D gene is left open where the match is weak. Clone sizes are given selectively: once, few, many, or a class where the clone is expanded.

size: .; J: TRBJ2-1; D: TRBD2; V: TRBV9; CDR3: CASSGRLAGYNEQFF; DNA: TGTGCCAGCAGCGGAAGACTAGCGGGGTACAATGAGCAGTTCTTC
size: .; J: TRBJ2-3; D: .; V: TRBV18; CDR3: CASSPAVTRSTDTQYF; DNA: TGTGCCAGCTCACCGGCCGTGACTAGGAGCACAGATACGCAGTATTTT
size: .; J: TRBJ2-1; D: .; V: TRBV18; CDR3: CASSRDRVYEQFF; DNA: TGTGCCAGCTCACGTGATCGGGTCTATGAGCAGTTCTTC
size: .; J: TRBJ1-4; D: .; V: TRBV28; CDR3: CASRQGSEKLFF; DNA: TGTGCCAGCAGACAGGGTAGTGAAAAACTGTTTTTT
size: .; J: TRBJ1-6; D: TRBD1; V: TRBV5-4; CDR3: CASSLAGQANSPLHF; DNA: TGTGCCAGCAGCTTGGCGGGACAGGCAAATTCACCCCTCCACTTT
size: .; J: TRBJ1-5; D: .; V: TRBV6-1; CDR3: CASSDGGFNQPQHF; DNA: TGTGCCAGCAGTGACGGTGGATTTAATCAGCCCCAGCATTTT
size: .; J: TRBJ1-6; D: .; V: TRBV5-6; CDR3: CASSSQGFGHSPLHF; DNA: TGTGCCAGCAGCTCACAGGGATTTGGGCATTCACCCCTCCACTTT
size: .; J: TRBJ1-6; D: .; V: TRBV27; CDR3: CASSLQGIGSPLHF; DNA: TGTGCCAGCAGTTTACAAGGGATCGGTTCACCCCTCCACTTT
size: many; J: TRBJ2-7; D: TRBD1; V: TRBV5-1; CDR3: CASSSGQGNYRRTYEQYF; DNA: TGCGCCAGCAGCTCCGGACAGGGCAACTATCGAAGGACCTACGAGCAGTACTTC
size: .; J: TRBJ2-3; D: .; V: TRBV20-1; CDR3: CSAHRTDTQYF; DNA: TGCAGTGCTCACCGCACAGATACGCAGTATTTT
size: .; J: TRBJ2-5; D: TRBD2; V: TRBV30; CDR3: CAWSGGGNIETQYF; DNA: TGTGCCTGGAGTGGGGGGGGTAATATAGAGACCCAGTACTTC
size: few; J: TRBJ1-1; D: .; V: TRBV19; CDR3: CASRMAGQNTEAFF; DNA: TGTGCCAGTAGGATGGCCGGGCAGAACACTGAAGCTTTCTTT
size: .; J: TRBJ1-1; D: .; V: TRBV9; CDR3: CASSPPGGGNTEAFF; DNA: TGTGCCAGCAGCCCCCCAGGCGGAGGGAACACTGAAGCTTTCTTT
size: .; J: TRBJ1-2; D: .; V: TRBV20-1; CDR3: CSASRRDGYTF; DNA: TGCAGTGCTAGCCGCAGGGATGGCTACACCTTC
size: .; J: TRBJ2-2; D: .; V: TRBV30; CDR3: CAWSVRSGELFF; DNA: TGTGCCTGGAGTGTACGATCCGGGGAGCTGTTTTTT
size: .; J: TRBJ2-1; D: TRBD1; V: TRBV7-9; CDR3: CASRRGGTGSGEQFF; DNA: TGTGCCAGCAGAAGAGGAGGGACAGGGTCGGGTGAGCAGTTCTTC
size: many; J: TRBJ1-2; D: .; V: TRBV6-1; CDR3: CASSIRDGYTF; DNA: TGTGCCAGCAGCATCAGGGATGGCTACACCTTC
size: few; J: TRBJ1-5; D: .; V: TRBV10-1; CDR3: CASSEPAGDQPQHF; DNA: TGCGCCAGCAGTGAGCCCGCAGGGGATCAGCCCCAGCATTTT
size: .; J: TRBJ2-6; D: .; V: TRBV18; CDR3: CASSPEGSGANVLTF; DNA: TGTGCCAGCTCCCCCGAGGGGTCTGGGGCCAACGTCCTGACTTTC
size: .; J: TRBJ1-1; D: .; V: TRBV7-9; CDR3: CASSPPGHGNTEAFF; DNA: TGTGCCAGCAGCCCGCCGGGACACGGAAACACTGAAGCTTTCTTT
size: .; J: TRBJ2-3; D: .; V: TRBV2; CDR3: CASSGRKGGSTDTQYF; DNA: TGTGCCAGCAGTGGTAGGAAGGGAGGTAGCACAGATACGCAGTATTTT
size: .; J: TRBJ2-7; D: TRBD1; V: TRBV7-3; CDR3: CASSRGTGTEQYF; DNA: TGTGCCAGCAGCAGAGGGACAGGGACTGAGCAGTACTTC
size: .; J: TRBJ2-5; D: .; V: TRBV19; CDR3: CASSIQGETQYF; DNA: TGTGCCAGTAGTATCCAGGGCGAGACCCAGTACTTC
size: .; J: TRBJ2-7; D: TRBD2; V: TRBV5-1; CDR3: CASRTSSTYEQYF; DNA: TGCGCCAGCCGGACTAGCTCCACCTACGAGCAGTACTTC
size: .; J: TRBJ2-7; D: .; V: TRBV5-1; CDR3: CASSLGGVPYEQYF; DNA: TGCGCCAGCAGCTTGGGAGGGGTCCCCTACGAGCAGTACTTC
size: .; J: TRBJ2-3; D: TRBD2; V: TRBV7-8; CDR3: CASSLMGSGNTDTQYF; DNA: TGTGCCAGCAGCTTAATGGGGAGCGGGAATACAGATACGCAGTATTTT
size: .; J: TRBJ2-3; D: .; V: TRBV19; CDR3: CASRRVPGTDTQYF; DNA: TGTGCCAGTAGGCGGGTTCCTGGGACAGATACGCAGTATTTT
size: .; J: TRBJ1-3; D: .; V: TRBV28; CDR3: CASSRPGQTGNTIYF; DNA: TGTGCCAGCAGTAGACCAGGACAGACTGGAAACACCATATATTTT
size: .; J: TRBJ2-7; D: .; V: TRBV5-1; CDR3: CASSLAPGRGYEQYF; DNA: TGCGCCAGCAGCTTGGCTCCGGGGCGCGGGTACGAGCAGTACTTC
size: .; J: TRBJ2-3; D: TRBD1; V: TRBV6-6; CDR3: CASRGQGAVDTQYF; DNA: TGTGCCAGCAGGGGACAGGGGGCTGTAGATACGCAGTATTTT
size: .; J: TRBJ2-7; D: .; V: TRBV30; CDR3: CAWSVRGAVAYEQYF; DNA: TGTGCCTGGAGTGTACGAGGGGCAGTCGCCTACGAGCAGTACTTC
size: .; J: TRBJ2-1; D: TRBD2; V: TRBV4-1; CDR3: CASSPSGTINEQFF; DNA: TGCGCCAGCAGCCCTAGCGGGACGATAAATGAGCAGTTCTTC
size: .; J: TRBJ2-7; D: TRBD2; V: TRBV5-8; CDR3: CASSPWGLATSYEQYF; DNA: TGTGCCAGCAGCCCATGGGGACTAGCGACCTCCTACGAGCAGTACTTC
size: .; J: TRBJ1-1; D: .; V: TRBV5-1; CDR3: CASSLDGMNTEAFF; DNA: TGCGCCAGCAGCTTGGACGGAATGAACACTGAAGCTTTCTTT
size: few; J: TRBJ1-4; D: .; V: TRBV6-6; CDR3: CASSHGQRNEKLFF; DNA: TGTGCCAGCAGTCACGGGCAGCGTAATGAAAAACTGTTTTTT
size: .; J: TRBJ1-3; D: .; V: TRBV4-1; CDR3: CASSQGLGARGNTIYF; DNA: TGCGCCAGCAGCCAAGGTTTGGGGGCGCGGGGAAACACCATATATTTT
size: .; J: TRBJ1-2; D: .; V: TRBV29-1; CDR3: CSAVGANYGYTF; DNA: TGCAGCGCCGTTGGGGCTAACTATGGCTACACCTTC
size: .; J: TRBJ2-3; D: TRBD2; V: TRBV11-1; CDR3: CASSLSLAGAGTDTQYF; DNA: TGTGCCAGCAGCTTATCCTTAGCGGGGGCCGGGACGGATACGCAGTATTTT
size: .; J: TRBJ1-3; D: .; V: TRBV5-5; CDR3: CASSKSLITGSGLSGNTIYF; DNA: TGTGCCAGCAGCAAGAGCTTAATTACAGGGTCGGGGTTATCTGGAAACACCATATATTTT
size: .; J: TRBJ1-3; D: .; V: TRBV19; CDR3: CASSLLGGTGNTIYF; DNA: TGTGCCAGTAGTCTCCTCGGGGGCACAGGAAACACCATATATTTT